This TCR beta chain emerged from a study of blood T cell repertoires in COVID-19. Study-wide context: COVID-19 samples collected from the United States, Italy and Spain covered acute and convalescent phases. T cells, B-cell-depleted T cells, or PBMCs supplied cDNA or gDNA.

The CDR3 runs to 13 residues. The germline CDR1 and CDR2 sequences are MNHEY and SVGAGI. Trimming took 2 bases from V and 4 from J, leaving 6 bases between them. Per the study methods: Reference gene primer amplification yielded estimated nucleated cell counts. Profiled with immunoSEQ multiplex PCR; TCRdb holds only in-frame clones, not every one. That table gives V, J and clone size, and the DNA gave D and trimming. This table has 99,000 or so clones, more than 75% appearing once. This rearrangement joins TRBV6-5 to TRBJ1-5; TRBD1 is a possible D gene (6 bases). The sequenced sample consisted of peripheral blood. This TCR was recovered from a man in his sixties with acute or convalescent COVID-19. The CDR3 loop is CASSYGQNQPQHF. CDR3 coding DNA: TGTGCCAGCAGTTACGGACAGAATCAGCCCCAGCATTTT.